Listed here is a single TCR beta chain. Its antigen is not known. V lost 7 bases and J lost 6, with 16 bases in between. This CDR3 region has 14 residues. Germline CDR1 is MNHNS and CDR2 is SASEGT. This sample was included in a study of post-analysis software for immune sequencing data. General study points: Included in a set of a handful of TRBV segments more frequent in patients than controls were TRBV5-6, TRBV5-1 and TRBV20-1. Samples sharing a preparation batch grouped tightly together when assessed by F measure.

The library was made from cDNA and included unique molecular identifiers. Some 500,000 cDNA molecules were recovered from an input of about 0.85 to 11 million T cells. TCRdb reprocessed the PCR reads with MiXCR, giving one entry per CDR3 protein. The sample lists approximately 690,000 distinct CDR3 sequences; 59% were seen once. The source of this sequence is a girl aged 2 to 9 with multiple sclerosis. The material sequenced was blood. The chain combines TRBV6-1 with TRBJ2-1, with D hard to call. CDR3 residues: CASIEGPWGNEQFF. The DNA of the CDR3 is TGTGCCAGCATCGAAGGACCGTGGGGCAATGAGCAGTTCTTC.